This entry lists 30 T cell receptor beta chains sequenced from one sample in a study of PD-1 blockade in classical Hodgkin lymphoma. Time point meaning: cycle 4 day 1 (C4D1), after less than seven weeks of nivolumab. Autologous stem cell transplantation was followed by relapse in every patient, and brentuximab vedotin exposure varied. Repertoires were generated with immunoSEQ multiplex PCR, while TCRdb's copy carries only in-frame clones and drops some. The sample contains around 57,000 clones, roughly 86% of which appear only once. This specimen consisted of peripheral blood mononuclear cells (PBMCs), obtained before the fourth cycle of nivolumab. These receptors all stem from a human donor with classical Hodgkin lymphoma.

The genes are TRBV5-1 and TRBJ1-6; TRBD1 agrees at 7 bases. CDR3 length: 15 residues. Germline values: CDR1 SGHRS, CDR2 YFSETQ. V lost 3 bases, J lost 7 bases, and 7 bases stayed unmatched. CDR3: CASSSRTGSNSPLHF. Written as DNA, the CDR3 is TGCGCCAGCAGCTCTCGGACAGGATCCAATTCACCCCTCCACTTT.

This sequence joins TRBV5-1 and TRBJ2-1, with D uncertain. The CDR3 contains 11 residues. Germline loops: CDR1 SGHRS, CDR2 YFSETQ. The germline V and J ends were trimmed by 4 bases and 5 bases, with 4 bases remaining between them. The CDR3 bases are TGCGCCAGCAGCGAGAACAATGAGCAGTTCTTC. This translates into CASSENNEQFF.

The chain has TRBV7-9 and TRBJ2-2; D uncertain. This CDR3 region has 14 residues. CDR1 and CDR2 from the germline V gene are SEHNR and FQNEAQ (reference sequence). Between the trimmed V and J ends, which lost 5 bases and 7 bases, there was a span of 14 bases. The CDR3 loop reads CASSLTLGFGELFF. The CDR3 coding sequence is TGTGCCAGCAGCCTCACTTTGGGATTCGGGGAGCTGTTTTTT.

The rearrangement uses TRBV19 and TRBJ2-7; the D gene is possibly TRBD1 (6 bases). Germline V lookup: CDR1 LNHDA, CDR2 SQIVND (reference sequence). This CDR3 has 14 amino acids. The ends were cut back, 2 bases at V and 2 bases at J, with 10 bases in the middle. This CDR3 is CASSIMGHTYEQYF. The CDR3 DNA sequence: TGTGCCAGTAGTATAATGGGACATACCTACGAGCAGTACTTC.

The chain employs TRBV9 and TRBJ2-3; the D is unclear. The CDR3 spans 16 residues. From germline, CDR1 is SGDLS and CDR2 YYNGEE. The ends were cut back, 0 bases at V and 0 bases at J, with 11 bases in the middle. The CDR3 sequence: CASSVAGGVSTDTQYF. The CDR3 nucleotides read TGTGCCAGCAGCGTAGCGGGTGGGGTTAGCACAGATACGCAGTATTTT.

CDR3 sequence (DNA): TGCGCCAGCAGCCAAGGACTAGCGGGATCCTACGAGCAGTACTTC. It yields the protein CASSQGLAGSYEQYF. The J gene is TRBJ2-7, the V gene TRBV4-1; 11 positions match TRBD2. Germline lookup yields CDR1 MGHRA and CDR2 YSYEKL. Unmatched junction bases numbered 0, after V lost 1 base and J lost 1 base. CDR3 length equals 15 residues.

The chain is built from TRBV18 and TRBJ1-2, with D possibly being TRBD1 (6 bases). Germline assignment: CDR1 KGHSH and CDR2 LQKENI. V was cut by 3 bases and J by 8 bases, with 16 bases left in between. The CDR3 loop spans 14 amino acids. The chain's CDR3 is CASSPNRAGVGYTF. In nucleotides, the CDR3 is TGTGCCAGCTCACCGAACAGGGCCGGGGTCGGCTACACCTTC.

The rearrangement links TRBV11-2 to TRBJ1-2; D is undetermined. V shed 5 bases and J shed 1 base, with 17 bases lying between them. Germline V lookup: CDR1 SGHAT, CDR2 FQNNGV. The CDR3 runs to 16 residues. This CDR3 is CASSPHAGSVNYGYTF. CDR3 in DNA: TGTGCCAGCAGCCCCCATGCCGGAAGCGTTAACTATGGCTACACCTTC.

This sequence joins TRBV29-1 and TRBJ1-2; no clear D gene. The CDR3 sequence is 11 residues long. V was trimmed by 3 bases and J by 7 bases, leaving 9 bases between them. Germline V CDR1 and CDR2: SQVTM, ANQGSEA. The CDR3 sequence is CSVEKIPGYTF. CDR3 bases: TGCAGCGTTGAGAAGATTCCTGGCTACACCTTC.

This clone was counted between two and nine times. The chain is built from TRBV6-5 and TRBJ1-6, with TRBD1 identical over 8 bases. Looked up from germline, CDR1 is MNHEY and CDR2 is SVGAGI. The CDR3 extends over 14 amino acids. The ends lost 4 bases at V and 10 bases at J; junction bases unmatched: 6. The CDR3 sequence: CASSFPGQASPLHF. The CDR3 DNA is TGTGCCAGCAGTTTTCCGGGACAGGCCTCACCCCTCCACTTT.

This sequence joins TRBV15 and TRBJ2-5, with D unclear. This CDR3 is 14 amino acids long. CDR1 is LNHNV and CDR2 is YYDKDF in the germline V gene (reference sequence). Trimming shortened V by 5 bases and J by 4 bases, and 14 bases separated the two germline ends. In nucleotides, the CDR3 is TGTGCCACCAGCTTAAACACCCTGGGAGAGACCCAGTACTTC. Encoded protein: CATSLNTLGETQYF.

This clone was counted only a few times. CDR3 sequence: CSVRTGEGQPQHF. CDR3 DNA sequence: TGCAGCGTCCGGACAGGGGAAGGTCAGCCCCAGCATTTT. This chain joins TRBV29-1 and TRBJ1-5; TRBD1 matches at 9 bases. The CDR3 runs 13 residues. The V and J ends lost 6 bases and 6 bases, in that order; junction bases with no gene match: 6. Germline V CDR1 and CDR2: SQVTM, ANQGSEA.

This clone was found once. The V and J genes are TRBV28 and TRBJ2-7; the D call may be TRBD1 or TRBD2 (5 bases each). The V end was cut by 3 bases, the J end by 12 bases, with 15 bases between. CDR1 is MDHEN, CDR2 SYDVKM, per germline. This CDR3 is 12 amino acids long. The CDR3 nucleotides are TGTGCCAGCAGTTTCCCGGGGCTGCTTCGGTACTTC. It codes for CASSFPGLLRYF. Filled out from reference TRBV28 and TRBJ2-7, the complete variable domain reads DVKVTQSSRYLVKRTGEKVFLECVQDMDHENMFWYRQDPGLGLRLIYFSYDVKMKEKGDIPEGYSVSREKKERFSLILESASTNQTSMYLCASSFPGLLRYFGPGTRLTVT.

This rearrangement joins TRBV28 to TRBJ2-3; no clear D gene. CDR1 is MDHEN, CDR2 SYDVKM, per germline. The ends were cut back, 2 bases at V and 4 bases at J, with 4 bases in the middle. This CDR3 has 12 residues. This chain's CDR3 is CASSLLSDTQYF. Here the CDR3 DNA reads TGTGCCAGCAGTTTACTTTCAGATACGCAGTATTTT.

CDR3 DNA sequence: TGTGCCAGCTCAATGGACAGGGTTAAGACCCAGTACTTC. This encodes CASSMDRVKTQYF. The V gene is TRBV18, the J gene TRBJ2-5; 8 bases fit TRBD1. Trimming cost V 5 bases and J 6 bases; bases outside gene matches: 5. Germline loops: CDR1 KGHSH, CDR2 LQKENI. The CDR3 totals 13 residues.

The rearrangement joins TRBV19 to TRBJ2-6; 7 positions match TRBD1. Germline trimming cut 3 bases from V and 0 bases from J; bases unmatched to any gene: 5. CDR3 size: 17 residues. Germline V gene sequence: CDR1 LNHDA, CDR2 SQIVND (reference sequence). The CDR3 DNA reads TGTGCCAGTAGTATGACAGGGTTTGGCTCTGGGGCCAACGTCCTGACTTTC. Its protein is CASSMTGFGSGANVLTF.

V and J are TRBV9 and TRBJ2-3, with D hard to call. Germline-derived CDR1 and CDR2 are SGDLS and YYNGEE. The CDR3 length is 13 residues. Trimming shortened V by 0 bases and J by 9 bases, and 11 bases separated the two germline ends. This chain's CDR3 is CASSVEASRTQYF. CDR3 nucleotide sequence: TGTGCCAGCAGCGTAGAGGCTAGTAGGACGCAGTATTTT.

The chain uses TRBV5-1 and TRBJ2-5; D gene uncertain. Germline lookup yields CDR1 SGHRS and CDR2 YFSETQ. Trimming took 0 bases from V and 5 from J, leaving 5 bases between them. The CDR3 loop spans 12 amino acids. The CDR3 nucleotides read TGCGCCAGCAGCTTGGAATTGGAGACCCAGTACTTC. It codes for CASSLELETQYF.

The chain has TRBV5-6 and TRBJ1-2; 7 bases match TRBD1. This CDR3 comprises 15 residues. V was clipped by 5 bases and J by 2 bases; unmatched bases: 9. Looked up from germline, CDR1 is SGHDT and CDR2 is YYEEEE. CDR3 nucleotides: TGTGCCAGCAGGAACATCAGGGGGTTAAACTATGGCTACACCTTC. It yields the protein CASRNIRGLNYGYTF.

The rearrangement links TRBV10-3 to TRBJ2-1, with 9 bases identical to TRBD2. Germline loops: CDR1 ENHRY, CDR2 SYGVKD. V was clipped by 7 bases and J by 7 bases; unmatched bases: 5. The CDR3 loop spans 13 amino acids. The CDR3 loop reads CAITKGLANEQFF. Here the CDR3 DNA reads TGTGCCATCACCAAGGGACTAGCAAATGAGCAGTTCTTC.

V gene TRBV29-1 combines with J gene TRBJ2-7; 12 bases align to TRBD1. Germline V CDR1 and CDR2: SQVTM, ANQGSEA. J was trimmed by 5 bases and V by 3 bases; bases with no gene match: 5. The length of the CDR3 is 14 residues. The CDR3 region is CSVEGQGARNEQYF. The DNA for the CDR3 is TGCAGCGTTGAGGGACAGGGGGCAAGAAACGAGCAGTACTTC.

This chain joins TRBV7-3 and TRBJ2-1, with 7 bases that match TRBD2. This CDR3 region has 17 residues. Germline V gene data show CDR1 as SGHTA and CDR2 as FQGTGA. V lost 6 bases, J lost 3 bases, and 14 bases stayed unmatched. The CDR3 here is CASRRGVVAGRYNEQFF. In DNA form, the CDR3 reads TGTGCCAGCAGAAGAGGGGTGGTAGCGGGTCGCTACAATGAGCAGTTCTTC. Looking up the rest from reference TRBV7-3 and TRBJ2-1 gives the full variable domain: GAGVSQTPSNKVTEKGKYVELRCDPISGHTALYWYRQSLGQGPEFLIYFQGTGAADDSGLPNDRFFAVRPEGSVSTLKIQRTERGDSAVYLCASRRGVVAGRYNEQFFGPGTRLTVL.

In nucleotides, the CDR3 is TGTGCCAGCACCTCGACCGGGTCCTACGAGCAGTACTTC. Encoded protein: CASTSTGSYEQYF. The chain carries TRBV6-1 and TRBJ2-7; D remains unclear. CDR1 is MNHNS and CDR2 is SASEGT in the germline V gene. The V and J ends lost 7 bases and 1 base respectively, with 11 bases between them. The CDR3 length is 13 residues.

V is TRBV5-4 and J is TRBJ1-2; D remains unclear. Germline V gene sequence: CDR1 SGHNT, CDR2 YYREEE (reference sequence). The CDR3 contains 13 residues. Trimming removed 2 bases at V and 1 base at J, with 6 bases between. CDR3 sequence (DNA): TGTGCCAGCAGCTTAGAGAATAACTATGGCTACACCTTC. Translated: CASSLENNYGYTF.

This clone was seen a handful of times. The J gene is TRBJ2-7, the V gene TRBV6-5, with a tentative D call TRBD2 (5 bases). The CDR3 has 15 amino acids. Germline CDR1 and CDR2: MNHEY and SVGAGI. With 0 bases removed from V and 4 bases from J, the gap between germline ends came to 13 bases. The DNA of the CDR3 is TGTGCCAGCAGTTACTCCTTAGGACTGGGATACGAGCAGTACTTC. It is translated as CASSYSLGLGYEQYF.

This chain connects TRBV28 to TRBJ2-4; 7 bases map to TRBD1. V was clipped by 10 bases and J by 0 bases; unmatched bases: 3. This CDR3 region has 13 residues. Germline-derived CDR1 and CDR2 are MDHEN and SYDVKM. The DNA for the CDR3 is TGTGCCACCTCAGGGGGAGCCAAAAACATTCAGTACTTC. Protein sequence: CATSGGAKNIQYF.

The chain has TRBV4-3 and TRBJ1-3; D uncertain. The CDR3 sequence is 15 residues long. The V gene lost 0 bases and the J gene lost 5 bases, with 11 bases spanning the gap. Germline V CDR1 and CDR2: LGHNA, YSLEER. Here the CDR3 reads CASSQDRASRNTIYF. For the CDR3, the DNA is TGCGCCAGCAGCCAAGATAGGGCCAGCCGAAACACCATATATTTT.

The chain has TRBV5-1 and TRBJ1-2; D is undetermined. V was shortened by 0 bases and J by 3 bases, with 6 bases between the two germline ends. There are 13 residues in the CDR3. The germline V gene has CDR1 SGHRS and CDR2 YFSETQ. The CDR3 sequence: CASSLDRDYGYTF. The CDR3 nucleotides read TGCGCCAGCAGCTTGGATCGGGACTATGGCTACACCTTC.

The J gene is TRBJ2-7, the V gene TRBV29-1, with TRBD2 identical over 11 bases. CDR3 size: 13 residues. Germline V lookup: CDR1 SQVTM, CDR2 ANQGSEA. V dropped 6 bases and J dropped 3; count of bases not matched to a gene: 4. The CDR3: CSVASGRSYEQYF. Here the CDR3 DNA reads TGCAGCGTCGCTAGCGGGAGGAGCTACGAGCAGTACTTC.

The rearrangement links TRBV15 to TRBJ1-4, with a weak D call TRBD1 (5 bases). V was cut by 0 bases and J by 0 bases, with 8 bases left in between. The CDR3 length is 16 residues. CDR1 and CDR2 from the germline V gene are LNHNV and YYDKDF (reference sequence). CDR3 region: CATSRDSGATNEKLFF. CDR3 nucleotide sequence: TGTGCCACCAGCAGAGATTCGGGGGCAACTAATGAAAAACTGTTTTTT.